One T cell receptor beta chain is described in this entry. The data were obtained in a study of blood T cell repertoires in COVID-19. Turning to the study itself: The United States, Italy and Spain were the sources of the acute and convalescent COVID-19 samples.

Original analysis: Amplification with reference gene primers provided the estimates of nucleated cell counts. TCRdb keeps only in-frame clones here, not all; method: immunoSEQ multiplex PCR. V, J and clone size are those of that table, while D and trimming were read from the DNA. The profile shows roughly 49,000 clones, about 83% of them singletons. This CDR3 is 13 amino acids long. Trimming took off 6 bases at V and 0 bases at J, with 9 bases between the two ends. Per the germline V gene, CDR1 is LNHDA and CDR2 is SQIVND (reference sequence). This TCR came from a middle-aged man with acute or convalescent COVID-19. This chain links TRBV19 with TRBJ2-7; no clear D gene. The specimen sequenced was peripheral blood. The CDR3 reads CASSQDHSYEQYF. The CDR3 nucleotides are TGTGCCAGTAGCCAGGATCACTCCTACGAGCAGTACTTC.